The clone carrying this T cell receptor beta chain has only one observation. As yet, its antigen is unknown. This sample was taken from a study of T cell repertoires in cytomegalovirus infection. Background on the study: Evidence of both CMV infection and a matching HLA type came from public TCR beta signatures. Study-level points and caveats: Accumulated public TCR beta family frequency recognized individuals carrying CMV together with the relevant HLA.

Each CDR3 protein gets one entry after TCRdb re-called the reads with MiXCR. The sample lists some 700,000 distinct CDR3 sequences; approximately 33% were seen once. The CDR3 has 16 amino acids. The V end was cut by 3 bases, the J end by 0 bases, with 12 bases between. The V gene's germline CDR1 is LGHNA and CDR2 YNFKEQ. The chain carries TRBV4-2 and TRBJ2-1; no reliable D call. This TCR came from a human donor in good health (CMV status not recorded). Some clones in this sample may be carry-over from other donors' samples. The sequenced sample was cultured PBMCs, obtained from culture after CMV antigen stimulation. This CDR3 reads CASSQASTSSYNEQFF. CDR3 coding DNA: TGTGCCAGCAGCCAGGCCAGCACGAGCTCCTACAATGAGCAGTTCTTC.